Listed below are T cell receptor beta chains from one sample, sequenced in a study of blood T cell repertoires in COVID-19. The protocol was immunoSEQ multiplex PCR, while the TCRdb copy is restricted to in-frame clones and leaves out a portion. The sample has a few hundred thousand clones, 80% to 90% seen once. What was sequenced was peripheral blood. Receptor source: a woman in her 70s with COVID-19, enrolled during active disease. Both conserved end residues are part of each CDR3. The D gene is left open where the match is weak. Clone size is shown for a subset of rows, as once, few, many or a class of expanded clone.

>TRBJ2-7|TRBD1|NA|TRBV28
CASNIPGQGGEQYF
TGTGCCAGCAATATTCCGGGACAGGGAGGCGAGCAGTACTTC
>TRBJ2-7|NA|NA|TRBV2
CASSDSSPGAHEQYF
TGTGCCAGCAGTGATAGTTCTCCGGGTGCCCACGAGCAGTACTTC
>TRBJ1-2|NA|NA|TRBV7-9
CASSLSGGSNYGYTF
TGTGCCAGCAGCTTAAGCGGTGGTTCTAACTATGGCTACACCTTC
>TRBJ1-3|NA|NA|TRBV10-2
CASGAGADGNTIYF
TGCGCCAGCGGCGCAGGGGCAGACGGAAACACCATATATTTT
>TRBJ2-3|NA|few|TRBV27
CASSLLASPDTQYF
TGTGCCAGCAGTTTACTCGCTAGCCCAGATACGCAGTATTTT
>TRBJ1-4|NA|NA|TRBV18
CASSPSPGANEKLFF
TGTGCCAGCTCACCCTCGCCGGGGGCTAATGAAAAACTGTTTTTT
>TRBJ2-5|NA|NA|TRBV12-3/TRBV12-4
CASSLGGVETQYF
TGTGCCAGCAGTTTAGGGGGGGTAGAGACCCAGTACTTC
>TRBJ2-1|TRBD2|NA|TRBV5-4
CASSTSGGAPYNEQFF
TGTGCCAGCAGTACTAGCGGGGGGGCCCCCTACAATGAGCAGTTCTTC
>TRBJ2-5|NA|NA|TRBV2
CASSGSREGTQYF
TGTGCCAGCAGTGGATCGAGGGAAGGGACCCAGTACTTC
>TRBJ2-5|TRBD1|NA|TRBV24-1
CATSDPPGQGGETQYF
TGTGCCACCAGTGATCCACCGGGACAGGGGGGAGAGACCCAGTACTTC
>TRBJ2-3|TRBD2|NA|TRBV7-3
CASSLMGLAGEDTQYF
TGTGCCAGCAGCTTAATGGGACTAGCGGGGGAAGATACGCAGTATTTT
>TRBJ2-3|TRBD2|NA|TRBV9
CASSAISGGGTDTQYF
TGTGCCAGCAGCGCCATTAGCGGGGGCGGCACAGATACGCAGTATTTT
>TRBJ2-7|NA|NA|TRBV28
CASITTGTRRDEQYF
TGTGCCAGCATTACAACAGGGACACGTCGGGACGAGCAGTACTTC
>TRBJ1-2|TRBD1|NA|TRBV2
CASSEDSGGAYGYTF
TGTGCCAGCAGTGAAGACTCAGGGGGCGCCTATGGCTACACCTTC
>TRBJ2-2|TRBD1|NA|TRBV7-2
CASSLGQTHGELFF
TGTGCCAGCAGCTTGGGACAGACCCACGGGGAGCTGTTTTTT
>TRBJ1-4|TRBD1|once|TRBV15
CATSRPTYRGFNEKLFF
TGTGCCACCAGCAGACCAACCTACAGGGGCTTTAATGAAAAACTGTTTTTT
>TRBJ1-2|NA|NA|TRBV15
CATSRGQLYGYTF
TGTGCCACCAGCAGAGGACAGCTCTATGGCTACACCTTC
>TRBJ1-5|NA|NA|TRBV28
CASKPSGEGNQPQHF
TGTGCCAGCAAACCATCCGGGGAGGGGAATCAGCCCCAGCATTTT
>TRBJ1-5|TRBD1|NA|TRBV18
CASSPDRGGNQPQHF
TGTGCCAGCTCACCAGACAGGGGAGGCAATCAGCCCCAGCATTTT
>TRBJ2-7|NA|NA|TRBV3-1/TRBV3-2
CASTFRSGYEQYF
TGTGCCAGCACCTTCAGGTCTGGCTACGAGCAGTACTTC
>TRBJ2-1|TRBD2|NA|TRBV27
CASSPGGSGGSSYNEQFF
TGTGCCAGCAGCCCGGGGGGTAGCGGGGGGTCTTCCTACAATGAGCAGTTCTTC
>TRBJ1-2|TRBD1|NA|TRBV7-2
CASSPGRGDGGYTF
TGTGCCAGCAGCCCCGGCAGGGGGGATGGAGGCTACACCTTC
>TRBJ1-3|NA|NA|TRBV7-2
CASSFQRSSGNTIYF
TGTGCCAGCAGCTTCCAGCGCTCCTCTGGAAACACCATATATTTT
>TRBJ2-3|NA|NA|TRBV20-1
CSPGDTDTQYF
TGCAGTCCCGGGGACACAGATACGCAGTATTTT
>TRBJ1-5|NA|NA|TRBV2
CASNRGGNQPQHF
TGTGCCAGCAACCGCGGGGGCAATCAGCCCCAGCATTTT
>TRBJ1-1|NA|few|TRBV29-1
CSVAPPGTEAFF
TGCAGCGTTGCCCCTCCCGGGACTGAAGCTTTCTTT
>TRBJ1-1|NA|NA|TRBV6-4
CASSQGSRAFF
TGTGCCAGCAGTCAGGGTTCGCGGGCTTTCTTT
>TRBJ1-2|TRBD1|NA|TRBV2
CASSPGTGGKGGYTF
TGTGCCAGCAGCCCCGGAACAGGGGGAAAGGGGGGCTACACCTTC
>TRBJ2-1|TRBD1|NA|TRBV5-6
CASSFYGTGLFF
TGTGCCAGCAGTTTTTATGGGACAGGATTGTTCTTC
>TRBJ1-1|TRBD1|NA|TRBV19
CASHFPGTGLVFF
TGTGCCAGTCACTTCCCCGGGACAGGGTTGGTTTTCTTT
>TRBJ1-4|TRBD1|NA|TRBV27
CASSAPGQGRATNEKLFF
TGTGCCAGCAGTGCCCCGGGACAGGGTAGGGCAACTAATGAAAAACTGTTTTTT
>TRBJ1-6|NA|NA|TRBV2
CASSDRTGVGSPLHF
TGTGCCAGCAGTGACCGAACGGGGGTGGGTTCACCCCTCCACTTT
>TRBJ2-1|TRBD2|NA|TRBV11-3
CASSPGTSGDNEQFF
TGTGCCAGCAGCCCAGGGACTAGCGGGGACAATGAGCAGTTCTTC
>TRBJ2-7|NA|NA|TRBV7-9
CASSPQGDEQYF
TGTGCCAGCAGCCCCCAGGGTGACGAGCAGTACTTC
>TRBJ2-2|TRBD1|NA|TRBV27
CASSTGQVGTGELFF
TGTGCCAGCAGTACCGGACAGGTTGGGACCGGGGAGCTGTTTTTT
>TRBJ1-2|NA|once|TRBV19
CASSIVVGQLYGYTF
TGTGCCAGTAGTATAGTGGTAGGACAGCTCTATGGCTACACCTTC
>TRBJ2-1|TRBD2|NA|TRBV5-1
CASSLPAGSSYNEQFF
TGCGCCAGCAGCTTGCCAGCGGGGAGCTCCTACAATGAGCAGTTCTTC
>TRBJ1-3|TRBD1|NA|TRBV6-4
CASSEKGANGNTIYF
TGTGCCAGCAGTGAAAAGGGGGCGAATGGAAACACCATATATTTT
>TRBJ1-4|NA|NA|TRBV30
CAWSPGLDNEKLFF
TGTGCCTGGTCTCCGGGACTTGATAATGAAAAACTGTTTTTT
>TRBJ2-6|TRBD2|NA|TRBV27
CASSLSRESGANVLTF
TGTGCCAGCAGTTTATCGCGGGAGTCTGGGGCCAACGTCCTGACTTTC
>TRBJ2-1|TRBD2|few|TRBV7-2
CASSARFVAGSYNEQFF
TGTGCCAGCAGCGCCCGATTCGTAGCGGGGAGTTACAATGAGCAGTTCTTC
>TRBJ1-3|TRBD1|NA|TRBV18
CASSSQGSGNTIYF
TGTGCCAGCTCATCACAGGGGTCTGGAAACACCATATATTTT
>TRBJ2-3|NA|NA|TRBV11-2
CASSLRRDTDTQYF
TGTGCCAGCAGCCTCCGGAGGGACACAGATACGCAGTATTTT
>TRBJ1-2|NA|NA|TRBV7-3
CASGGARGYTF
TGTGCCAGCGGGGGCGCGAGGGGCTACACCTTC
>TRBJ1-5|TRBD1|few|TRBV10-3
CAISEQGIIQPQHF
TGTGCCATCAGTGAACAGGGGATAATTCAGCCCCAGCATTTT
>TRBJ2-5|TRBD2|NA|TRBV9
CASSVLAGKQETQYF
TGTGCCAGCAGCGTTTTAGCGGGGAAACAAGAGACCCAGTACTTC
>TRBJ2-5|NA|once|TRBV18
CASSPRGGETQYF
TGTGCCAGCTCACCCCGGGGTGGGGAGACCCAGTACTTC
>TRBJ1-6|NA|NA|TRBV5-4
CASSSGGGSYNSPLHF
TGTGCCAGCAGCTCGGGGGGGGGCTCCTATAATTCACCCCTCCACTTT
>TRBJ1-5|NA|NA|TRBV4-3
CASSHAEAVDYLREPQHF
TGCGCCAGCAGCCATGCCGAGGCGGTGGACTACCTGAGGGAGCCCCAGCATTTT
>TRBJ1-3|NA|NA|TRBV18
CASSPPVLLGNTIYF
TGTGCCAGCTCACCCCCCGTGTTACTTGGAAACACCATATATTTT
>TRBJ2-7|TRBD2|NA|TRBV9
CASPDSMRAGPSYEQYF
TGTGCCAGCCCAGACTCTATGAGAGCGGGGCCCTCCTACGAGCAGTACTTC
>TRBJ2-5|TRBD2|NA|TRBV10-3
CATHRKASGGRETQYF
TGTGCCACACATAGAAAAGCTAGCGGGGGCCGGGAGACCCAGTACTTC
>TRBJ2-1|TRBD1|NA|TRBV27
CASPRAGQGNNEQFF
TGTGCCAGCCCTAGAGCGGGACAGGGCAATAATGAGCAGTTCTTC
>TRBJ2-3|TRBD2|NA|TRBV9
CASSVAGGMWTQYF
TGTGCCAGCAGCGTAGCGGGGGGGATGTGGACGCAGTATTTT